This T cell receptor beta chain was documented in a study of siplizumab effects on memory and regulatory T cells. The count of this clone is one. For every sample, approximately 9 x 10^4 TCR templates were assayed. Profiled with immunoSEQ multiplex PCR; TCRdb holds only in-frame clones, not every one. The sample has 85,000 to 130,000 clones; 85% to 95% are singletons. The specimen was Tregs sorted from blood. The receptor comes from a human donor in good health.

The chain's CDR3 is CASSYSPNQPQHF. CDR3 nucleotide sequence: TGTGCCAGCAGTTACTCGCCTAATCAGCCCCAGCATTTT. This chain links TRBV6-5 with TRBJ1-5; D is unresolved. CDR1 and CDR2 from the germline V gene are MNHEY and SVGAGI. V was clipped by 0 bases and J by 4 bases, with 4 bases between them. This CDR3 region has 13 residues.